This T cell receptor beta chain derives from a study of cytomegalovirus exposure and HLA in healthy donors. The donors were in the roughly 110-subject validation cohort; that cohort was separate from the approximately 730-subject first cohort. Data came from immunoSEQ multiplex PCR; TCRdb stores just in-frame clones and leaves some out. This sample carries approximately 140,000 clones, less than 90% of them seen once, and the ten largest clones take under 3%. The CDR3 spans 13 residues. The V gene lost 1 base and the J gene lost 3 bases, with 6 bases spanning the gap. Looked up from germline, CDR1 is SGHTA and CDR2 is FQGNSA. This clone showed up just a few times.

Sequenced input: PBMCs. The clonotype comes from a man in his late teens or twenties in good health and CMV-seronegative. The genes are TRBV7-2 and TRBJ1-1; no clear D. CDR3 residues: CASSLVQDTEAFF. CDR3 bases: TGTGCCAGCAGCTTAGTACAAGACACTGAAGCTTTCTTT.